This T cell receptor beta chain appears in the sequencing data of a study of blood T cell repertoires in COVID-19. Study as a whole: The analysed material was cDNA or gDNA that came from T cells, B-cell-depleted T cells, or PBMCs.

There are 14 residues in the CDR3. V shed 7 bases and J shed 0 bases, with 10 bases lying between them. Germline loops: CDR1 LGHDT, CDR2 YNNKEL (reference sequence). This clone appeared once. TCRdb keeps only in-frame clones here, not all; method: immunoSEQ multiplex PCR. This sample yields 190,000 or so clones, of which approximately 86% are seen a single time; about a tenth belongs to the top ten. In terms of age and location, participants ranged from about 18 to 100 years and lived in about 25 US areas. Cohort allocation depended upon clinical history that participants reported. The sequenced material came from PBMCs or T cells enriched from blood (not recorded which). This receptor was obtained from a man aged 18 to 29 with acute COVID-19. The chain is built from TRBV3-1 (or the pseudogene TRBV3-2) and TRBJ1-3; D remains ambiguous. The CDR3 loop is CASTPGHSGNTIYF. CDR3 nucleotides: TGTGCCAGCACGCCTGGCCACTCTGGAAACACCATATATTTT.